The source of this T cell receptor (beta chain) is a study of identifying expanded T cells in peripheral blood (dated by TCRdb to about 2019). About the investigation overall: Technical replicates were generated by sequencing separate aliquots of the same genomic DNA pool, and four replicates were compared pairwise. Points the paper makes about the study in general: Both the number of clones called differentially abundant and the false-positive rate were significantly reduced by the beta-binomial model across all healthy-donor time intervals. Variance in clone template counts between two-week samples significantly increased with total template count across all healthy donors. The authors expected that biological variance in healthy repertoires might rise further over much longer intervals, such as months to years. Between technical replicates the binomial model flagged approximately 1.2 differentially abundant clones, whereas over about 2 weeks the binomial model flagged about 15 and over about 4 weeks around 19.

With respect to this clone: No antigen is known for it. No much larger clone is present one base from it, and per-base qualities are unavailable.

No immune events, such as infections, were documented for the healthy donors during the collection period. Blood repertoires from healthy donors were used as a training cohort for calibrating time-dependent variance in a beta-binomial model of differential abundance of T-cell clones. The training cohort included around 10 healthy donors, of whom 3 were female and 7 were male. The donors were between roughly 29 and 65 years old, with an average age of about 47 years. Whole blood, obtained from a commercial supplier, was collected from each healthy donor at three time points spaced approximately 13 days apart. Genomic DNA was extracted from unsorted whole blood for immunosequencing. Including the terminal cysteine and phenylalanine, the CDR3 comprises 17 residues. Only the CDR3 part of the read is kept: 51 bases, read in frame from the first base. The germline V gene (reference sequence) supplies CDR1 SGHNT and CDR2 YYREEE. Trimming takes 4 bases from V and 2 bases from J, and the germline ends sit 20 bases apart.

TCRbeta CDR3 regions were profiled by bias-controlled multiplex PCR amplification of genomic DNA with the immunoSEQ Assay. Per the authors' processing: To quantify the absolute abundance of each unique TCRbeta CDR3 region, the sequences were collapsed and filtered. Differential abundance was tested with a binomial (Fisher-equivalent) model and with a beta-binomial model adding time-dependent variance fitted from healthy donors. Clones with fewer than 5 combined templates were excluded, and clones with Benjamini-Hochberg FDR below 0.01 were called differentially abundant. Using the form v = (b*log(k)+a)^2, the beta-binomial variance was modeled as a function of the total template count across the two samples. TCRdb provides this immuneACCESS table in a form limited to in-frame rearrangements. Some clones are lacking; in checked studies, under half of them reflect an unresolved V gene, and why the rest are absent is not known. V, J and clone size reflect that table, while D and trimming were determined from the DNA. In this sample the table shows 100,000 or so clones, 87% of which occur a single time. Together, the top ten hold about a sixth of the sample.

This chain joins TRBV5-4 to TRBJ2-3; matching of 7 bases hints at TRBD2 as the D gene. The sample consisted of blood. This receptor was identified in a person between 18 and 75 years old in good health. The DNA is TGTGCCAGCAGCCCCCGCGCGGCGGGGGCGTCCACAGATACGCAGTATTTT. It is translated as CASSPRAAGASTDTQYF. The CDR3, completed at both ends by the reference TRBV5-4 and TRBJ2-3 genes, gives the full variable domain ETGVTQSPTHLIKTRGQQVTLRCSSQSGHNTVSWYQQALGQGPQFIFQYYREEENGRGNFPPRFSGLQFPNYSSELNVNALELDDSALYLCASSPRAAGASTDTQYFGPGTRLTVL.